This T cell receptor (beta chain) was recorded in a study of T cell repertoires in cytomegalovirus infection. Using its own MiXCR run on the reads, TCRdb lists one record per CDR3 protein. Counted here are about 530,000 distinct CDR3 sequences, less than 30% occurring once; the ten biggest clones make up less than 15%. The CDR3 runs 15 residues. The V end lost 7 bases, the J end lost 7 bases, and 20 bases lay between the germline ends. CDR1 is MNHNS, CDR2 SASEGT, per germline. The count of this clonotype is one. The chain has TRBV6-1 and TRBJ1-5, with a tentative D call TRBD1 (5 bases). Sequencing used PBMCs. This receptor was obtained from a human donor in good health (CMV status not recorded). Some clones in this sample may be carry-over from other donors' samples. This CDR3 is CASTFQAVGGQPQHF. Written as DNA, the CDR3 is TGTGCCAGCACCTTCCAGGCCGTCGGGGGACAGCCCCAGCATTTT.